These 15 T cell receptor beta chains share one sample of origin, sequenced in a study of shared clonotypes between healthy human individuals. Terminally differentiated effector memory CD45RA+ cells were excluded by CCR7 positive selection of CD45RO-negative cells. Sequencing was performed with immunoSEQ multiplex PCR; in TCRdb, only in-frame clones are kept and a portion is missing. The sample shows about 1.9 million clones, roughly 95% of them seen only once. Sequenced material: naive CD8+ T cells from PBMCs. Receptors originate from a man between 18 and 35 years old in good health. Some clones in this sample may be carry-over from other donors' samples.

This clone was counted only a few times. The chain links TRBV4-1 to TRBJ1-1; D might be TRBD1 (6 bases). V was trimmed by 1 base and J by 0 bases, leaving 9 bases between them. The CDR3 totals 15 residues. The germline CDR1 and CDR2 sequences are MGHRA and YSYEKL. CDR3 DNA: TGCGCCAGCAGCCAAGGGGACATGATGAACACTGAAGCTTTCTTT. It yields the protein CASSQGDMMNTEAFF.

This rearrangement joins TRBV21-1 to TRBJ2-1; the table's D gene call, TRBD2, was not cross checked with the DNA. TRBV21-1 constitutes a pseudogene. The CDR3 totals 14 residues. The CDR3 loop reads CASRGTSAHNEQFF. CDR3 bases: TGTGCCAGCAGGGGGACTAGCGCGCACAATGAGCAGTTCTTC.

The rearrangement joins TRBV19 to TRBJ2-7, with D possibly being TRBD1 (7 bases). From germline, CDR1 is LNHDA and CDR2 SQIVND (reference sequence). This CDR3 contains 15 residues. The V gene lost 0 bases and the J gene lost 5 bases, with 14 bases spanning the gap. The DNA of the CDR3 is TGTGCCAGTAGTATAGATCTGGAGGGGGCCGACGAGCAGTACTTC. Its translation is CASSIDLEGADEQYF.

The genes are TRBV6-6 and TRBJ2-3; the match to TRBD2 covers 8 bases. In germline, CDR1 is MNHNY, CDR2 SVGAGI (reference sequence). This CDR3 is 14 amino acids long. Unmatched junction bases numbered 5, after V lost 4 bases and J lost 5 bases. The CDR3 sequence is CASSSSGSGDTQYF. The DNA of the CDR3 is TGTGCCAGCAGTTCCAGCGGGAGTGGAGATACGCAGTATTTT.

Regarding this clone: The sample holds other DNA sequences that translate to the same CDR3. The V call is TRBV28, the J call TRBJ2-7; 8 positions agree with TRBD1. CDR1 and CDR2 (germline): MDHEN, SYDVKM. Germline trimming cut 3 bases from V and 1 base from J; bases unmatched to any gene: 2. CDR3 length: 14 residues. In DNA form, the CDR3 reads TGTGCCAGCAGTTTGACAGGGGAGTCCTACGAGCAGTACTTC. Translation: CASSLTGESYEQYF.

With respect to this clone: The sample contains more than one DNA sequence encoding this CDR3. Here the CDR3 DNA reads TGTGCCAGCAGCTTAGGAGGTTTGTCCTACGAGCAGTACTTC. This gives the protein CASSLGGLSYEQYF. This sequence joins TRBV13 and TRBJ2-7; D is ambiguous. Trimming stripped 0 bases from V and 1 base from J, with 7 bases between. The CDR3 has 14 amino acids. Looked up from germline, CDR1 is PRHDT and CDR2 is FYEKMQ (reference sequence).

The chain combines TRBV5-1 with TRBJ1-3, with 7 bases matching TRBD1. After removal of 4 bases from V and 0 bases from J, the junction contained 7 bases not matched to a gene. The V gene's germline CDR1 is SGHRS and CDR2 YFSETQ. The CDR3 has 16 amino acids. CDR3 sequence: CASSLTGRSSGNTIYF. CDR3 nucleotide sequence: TGCGCCAGCAGCCTGACAGGGCGAAGCTCTGGAAACACCATATATTTT.

The V and J genes are TRBV4-1 and TRBJ2-5; D is unclear. Germline assignment: CDR1 MGHRA and CDR2 YSYEKL. Trimming took 1 base from V and 5 from J, leaving 8 bases between them. CDR3 length: 13 residues. CDR3 loop: CASSQGSTETQYF. The CDR3 nucleotides read TGCGCCAGCAGCCAAGGGAGTACGGAGACCCAGTACTTC.

This chain connects TRBV7-9 to TRBJ2-4; the D gene is possibly TRBD1 (7 bases). Germline-derived CDR1 and CDR2 are SEHNR and FQNEAQ (reference sequence). V lost 5 bases, J lost 6 bases, and 17 bases lay in between. The CDR3 contains 15 residues. The DNA of the CDR3 is TGTGCCAGCAGCCCAGGGGGGATGGGTCGAAACATTCAGTACTTC. Its protein product is CASSPGGMGRNIQYF. Full variable domain (remainder filled in from reference TRBV7-9 and TRBJ2-4): DTGVSQNPRHKITKRGQNVTFRCDPISEHNRLYWYRQTLGQGPEFLTYFQNEAQLEKSRLLSDRFSAERPKGSFSTLEIQRTEQGDSAMYLCASSPGGMGRNIQYFGAGTRLSVL.

The chain employs TRBV29-1 and TRBJ2-7; D might be TRBD1 (6 bases). Trimming removed 1 base at V and 2 bases at J, with 12 bases between. The germline gives CDR1 SQVTM, CDR2 ANQGSEA. The CDR3 totals 14 residues. The CDR3: CSVEGQGLTYEQYF. The CDR3 DNA sequence: TGCAGCGTTGAAGGGCAGGGGCTGACCTACGAGCAGTACTTC.

This chain joins TRBV7-9 and TRBJ2-7, with D possibly being TRBD1 (7 bases). Trimming left V 8 bases short and J 3 bases short, with 20 bases between. Germline V gene data show CDR1 as SEHNR and CDR2 as FQNEAQ (reference sequence). This CDR3 spans 15 amino acids. The CDR3 loop reads CASSTGGAGGYEQYF. The CDR3 DNA follows: TGTGCCAGCTCTACAGGAGGGGCAGGGGGCTACGAGCAGTACTTC.

The chain employs TRBV28 and TRBJ2-7; 14 bases align to TRBD2. V lost 9 bases and J lost 6; bases outside the gene matches: 7. The CDR3 consists of 14 residues. The germline V gene has CDR1 MDHEN and CDR2 SYDVKM. The CDR3 region has the DNA TGTGCCAGTAACGAAGGGACTAGCGGGAGCGAGCAGTACTTC. The encoded protein is CASNEGTSGSEQYF. The full variable domain, with the rest looked up from reference TRBV28 and TRBJ2-7, is DVKVTQSSRYLVKRTGEKVFLECVQDMDHENMFWYRQDPGLGLRLIYFSYDVKMKEKGDIPEGYSVSREKKERFSLILESASTNQTSMYLCASNEGTSGSEQYFGPGTRLTVT.

The chain employs TRBV10-3 and TRBJ2-3, with unresolved D. The CDR3 sequence is 14 residues long. Between the trimmed V and J ends, which lost 6 bases and 1 base, there was a span of 11 bases. The germline CDR1 and CDR2 sequences are ENHRY and SYGVKD. The CDR3 bases are TGTGCCATCAGCCCTAACACTCGCACAGATACGCAGTATTTT. This codes for CAISPNTRTDTQYF.

The J gene is TRBJ1-1, the V gene TRBV19, with D perhaps matching TRBD1 (5 bases). The CDR3 extends over 11 amino acids. Germline V gene sequence: CDR1 LNHDA, CDR2 SQIVND (reference sequence). V dropped 3 bases and J dropped 9 bases, with 8 bases sitting between them. The CDR3 sequence: CASSMGTQAFF. The CDR3 coding sequence is TGTGCCAGTAGTATGGGGACTCAAGCTTTCTTT.

The J gene is TRBJ2-7, the V gene TRBV13; unclear D gene. Germline V gene sequence: CDR1 PRHDT, CDR2 FYEKMQ (reference sequence). V dropped 4 bases and J dropped 0 bases, with 13 bases sitting between them. The CDR3 is 15 amino acids. The DNA for the CDR3 is TGTGCCAGCAGCTCGCCAAAGACGGCCTCCTACGAGCAGTACTTC. Amino acids: CASSSPKTASYEQYF.